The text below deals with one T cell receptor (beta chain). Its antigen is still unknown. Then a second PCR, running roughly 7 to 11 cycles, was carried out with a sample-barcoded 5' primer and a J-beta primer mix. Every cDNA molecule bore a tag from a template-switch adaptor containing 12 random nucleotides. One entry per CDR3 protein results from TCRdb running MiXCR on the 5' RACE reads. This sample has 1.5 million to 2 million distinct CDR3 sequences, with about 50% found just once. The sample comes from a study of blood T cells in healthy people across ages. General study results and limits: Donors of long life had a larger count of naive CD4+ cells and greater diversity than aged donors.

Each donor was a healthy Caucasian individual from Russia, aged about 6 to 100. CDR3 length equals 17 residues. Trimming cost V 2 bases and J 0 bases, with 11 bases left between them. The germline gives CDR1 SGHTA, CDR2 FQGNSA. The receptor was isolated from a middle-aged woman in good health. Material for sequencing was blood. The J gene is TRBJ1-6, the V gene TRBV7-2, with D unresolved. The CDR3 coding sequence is TGTGCCAGCAGCTTAAATCTCGGGAGCTCCTATAATTCACCCCTCCACTTT. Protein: CASSLNLGSSYNSPLHF. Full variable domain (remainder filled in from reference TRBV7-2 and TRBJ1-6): GAGVSQSPSNKVTEKGKDVELRCDPISGHTALYWYRQSLGQGLEFLIYFQGNSAPDKSGLPSDRFSAERTGGSVSTLTIQRTQQEDSAVYLCASSLNLGSSYNSPLHFGNGTRLTVT.